Following are 19 T cell receptor beta chains from one sample sequenced in a study of T cell responses to AZD1222 COVID-19 vaccine. Sequencing was performed with immunoSEQ multiplex PCR; in TCRdb, only in-frame clones are kept and a portion is missing. Of about 120,000 clones in the sample, approximately 83% were seen once. Source: peripheral blood, taken on day 0 of AZD1222 vaccination. Every receptor here comes from an adult in good health.

The rearrangement joins TRBV19 to TRBJ2-5; unclear D gene. The CDR3 is 11 amino acids. Germline-derived CDR1 and CDR2 are LNHDA and SQIVND (reference sequence). V dropped 7 bases and J dropped 2 bases, with 5 bases sitting between them. CDR3 region: CASNHQETQYF. In DNA form, the CDR3 reads TGTGCCAGTAACCATCAAGAGACCCAGTACTTC.

This rearrangement joins TRBV14 to TRBJ2-7; 9 positions agree with TRBD2. The V gene's germline CDR1 is SGHDN and CDR2 FVKESK. V shed 8 bases, J shed 2 bases, and the junction held 10 bases outside the gene matches. The CDR3 covers 15 residues. The CDR3 sequence: CASRGSGRGTYEQYF. DNA for the CDR3: TGTGCCAGCCGAGGTAGCGGGAGAGGGACCTACGAGCAGTACTTC.

The chain combines TRBV14 with TRBJ1-4, with D unclear. V dropped 6 bases and J dropped 6 bases, with 14 bases sitting between them. The CDR3 runs to 14 residues. Germline assignment: CDR1 SGHDN and CDR2 FVKESK. The CDR3 spells CASSPLNTDEKLFF. The CDR3 DNA is TGTGCCAGCAGTCCGCTCAATACCGATGAAAAACTGTTTTTT.

The chain employs TRBV28 and TRBJ1-1, with D unresolved. The CDR3 contains 14 residues. Germline V CDR1 and CDR2: MDHEN, SYDVKM. V lost 2 bases and J lost 4, with 11 bases in between. The CDR3 sequence: CASSLRPTGTEAFF. CDR3 nucleotide sequence: TGTGCCAGCAGTTTAAGACCAACGGGCACTGAAGCTTTCTTT.

This clone was observed a few times. The chain couples TRBV29-1 to TRBJ2-7; 8 bases agree with TRBD2. Germline CDR1 SQVTM, CDR2 ANQGSEA. This CDR3 contains 14 residues. The trim removed 5 bases at V and 0 bases at J, leaving 6 bases unmatched. In DNA, the CDR3 is TGCAGCGTTCCCCTAGCGGGTAGCTCCTACGAGCAGTACTTC. It encodes CSVPLAGSSYEQYF.

The J gene is TRBJ2-7, the V gene TRBV5-1; 11 positions match TRBD2. Germline-derived CDR1 and CDR2 are SGHRS and YFSETQ. Trimming at V came to 4 bases and at J to 0 bases, leaving 3 bases not matched to a gene. The CDR3 extends over 15 amino acids. For the CDR3, the DNA is TGCGCCAGCAGCGTAACTAGCGGGAGCTCCTACGAGCAGTACTTC. Residues: CASSVTSGSSYEQYF.

The V gene is TRBV19, the J gene TRBJ1-1; no clear D. CDR3 length: 14 residues. Germline CDR1 LNHDA, CDR2 SQIVND (reference sequence). V lost 6 bases, J lost 1 base, and 12 bases lay in between. CDR3 sequence reads: CASRTPAENTEAFF. Written as DNA, the CDR3 is TGTGCCAGTAGAACTCCCGCGGAGAACACTGAAGCTTTCTTT.

V and J are TRBV3-1 (or the pseudogene TRBV3-2) and TRBJ1-1; D gene ambiguous. Trimming shortened V by 2 bases and J by 8 bases, and 21 bases separated the two germline ends. CDR1 LGHDT and CDR2 YNNKEL come from the germline V gene (reference sequence). CDR3 length: 16 amino acids. The CDR3 region is CASSQRSASPRLEAFF. The CDR3 region has the DNA TGTGCCAGCAGCCAAAGGAGTGCATCTCCCCGCCTAGAAGCTTTCTTT.

The rearrangement joins TRBV28 to TRBJ1-2; TRBD1 matches at 9 bases. CDR3 size: 14 residues. After removal of 6 bases from V and 1 base from J, the junction contained 3 bases not matched to a gene. Germline loops: CDR1 MDHEN, CDR2 SYDVKM. The CDR3 sequence: CASSTGQGNYGYTF. The CDR3 coding sequence is TGTGCCAGCAGCACGGGACAGGGTAACTATGGCTACACCTTC.

This chain joins TRBV27 and TRBJ2-7; 7 bases fit TRBD2. This CDR3 is built from 13 residues. Germline V gene sequence: CDR1 MNHEY, CDR2 SMNVEV (reference sequence). With 5 bases clipped from V and 3 bases from J, the junction kept 4 bases outside the gene matches. CDR3 coding DNA: TGTGCCAGCAGTCCCCGCGGGGGCTACGAGCAGTACTTC. Amino acid sequence: CASSPRGGYEQYF.

The chain recombines TRBV30 with TRBJ2-5, with unresolved D. The CDR3 sequence is 13 residues long. Germline CDR1 GTSNPN, CDR2 SVGIG (reference sequence). V shed 6 bases and J shed 2 bases, with 13 bases lying between them. The CDR3 is CACRLTGQETQYF. The DNA for the CDR3 is TGTGCCTGCCGCCTGACTGGGCAAGAGACCCAGTACTTC.

J is TRBJ1-2 and V is TRBV24-1; the D gene is possibly TRBD1 (5 bases). Trimming cost V 3 bases and J 0 bases, with 10 bases left between them. The CDR3 runs to 15 residues. Germline CDR1 is KGHDR and CDR2 is SFDVKD. The CDR3 here is CATSDTTGPNYGYTF. CDR3 bases: TGTGCCACCAGTGATACCACAGGACCTAACTATGGCTACACCTTC.

This clone has a handful of counts. The chain uses TRBV5-1 and TRBJ2-1; 14 nucleotides match TRBD2. The CDR3 consists of 16 residues. V dropped 1 base and J dropped 7; count of bases not matched to a gene: 4. Germline lookup yields CDR1 SGHRS and CDR2 YFSETQ. CDR3 nucleotide sequence: TGCGCCAGCAGCTTGAGGACTAGCGGGGGGTATAATGAGCAGTTCTTC. It encodes CASSLRTSGGYNEQFF.

A single count supports this clone. J is TRBJ1-1 and V is TRBV6-4; TRBD1 matches 9 bases. The junction had 10 bases not matched to a gene; V was cut back by 4 bases and J by 4 bases. Germline lookup yields CDR1 MRHNA and CDR2 SNTAGT. The CDR3 runs to 16 residues. The CDR3 coding sequence is TGTGCCAGCAGTGCGGACAGGGGAGACCCTCCCACTGAAGCTTTCTTT. It specifies CASSADRGDPPTEAFF.

This clone turned up a few times. This chain uses TRBV10-2 with TRBJ1-1; TRBD1 is a possible D gene (6 bases). Germline V gene lookup returns CDR1 WSHSY and CDR2 SAAADI. The V end was cut by 10 bases, the J end by 0 bases, with 15 bases between. The CDR3 covers 14 residues. In nucleotides, the CDR3 is TGCGCCACCCGAGGGGGACCGTTGAACACTGAAGCTTTCTTT. Residues: CATRGGPLNTEAFF.

This chain uses TRBV18 with TRBJ2-7, with TRBD2 identical over 10 bases. V shed 4 bases, J shed 7 bases, and the junction held 10 bases outside the gene matches. CDR1 is KGHSH and CDR2 is LQKENI in the germline V gene. The CDR3 covers 15 residues. The CDR3 nucleotides are TGTGCCAGCTCACTCGTAGAGCGGGAGGGCCTAGAGCAGTACTTC. Protein: CASSLVEREGLEQYF.

This clone has just one count. The rearrangement joins TRBV13 to TRBJ1-3; a possible D gene is TRBD1 (5 bases). This CDR3 is 15 amino acids long. V lost 3 bases and J 4 bases, leaving 13 bases between the germline ends. CDR1 PRHDT and CDR2 FYEKMQ come from the germline V gene (reference sequence). As DNA, the CDR3 is TGTGCCAGCAGCTTGAGGGGAGCGGCCGGAAACACCATATATTTT. Its protein product is CASSLRGAAGNTIYF.

The J gene is TRBJ2-7, the V gene TRBV18; 7 nucleotides agree with TRBD1. CDR3 length equals 15 residues. The ends lost 2 bases at V and 2 bases at J; junction bases unmatched: 6. The germline V gene has CDR1 KGHSH and CDR2 LQKENI. The CDR3 spells CASSPSTGAPYEQYF. The CDR3 DNA reads as TGTGCCAGCTCACCATCCACAGGGGCCCCCTACGAGCAGTACTTC. The full variable domain, its missing parts supplied by reference TRBV18 and TRBJ2-7, is NAGVMQNPRHLVRRRGQEARLRCSPMKGHSHVYWYRQLPEEGLKFMVYLQKENIIDESGMPKERFSAEFPKEGPSILRIQQVVRGDSAAYFCASSPSTGAPYEQYFGPGTRLTVT.

The chain uses TRBV9 and TRBJ2-7, with D possibly being TRBD2 (5 bases). The CDR3 contains 16 residues. CDR1 SGDLS and CDR2 YYNGEE come from the germline V gene. Trimming removed 2 bases at V and 3 bases at J, with 18 bases between. CDR3: CASSVPGGSFFYEQYF. Written as DNA, the CDR3 is TGTGCCAGCAGCGTCCCTGGCGGGTCATTCTTCTACGAGCAGTACTTC.